These 2 T cell receptor beta chains originate from one sample sequenced in a study of human T cells and chemical hapten exposure. Time point of the sample: patch test 2, 6 weeks after DPC sensitization. Treatment noted: therapeutic diphenylcyclopropenone sensitization with weekly scalp DPC. TCRdb passed the RACE reads through MiXCR, listing each CDR3 protein once. Seen here are 84,000 or so distinct CDR3 sequences, about a tenth observed once, and the top ten hold 2% to 2.5%. The source was whole blood, collected in connection with sensitization to the hapten diphenylcyclopropenone (DPC). The receptor source for this set is a woman in her thirties with alopecia areata. Some clones in this sample may be carry-over from other donors' samples.

The chain is built from TRBV20-1 and TRBJ2-1; D is perhaps TRBD2 (6 bases). V shed 1 base and J shed 1 base, with 14 bases lying between them. Per germline, CDR1 DFQATT and CDR2 SNEGSKA (reference sequence). The CDR3 has 16 amino acids. The CDR3 is CSARGLAGSSYNEQFF. In DNA form, the CDR3 reads TGCAGTGCTAGAGGGCTTGCGGGATCTTCCTACAATGAGCAGTTCTTC.

This clonotype was detected many times. The rearrangement joins TRBV28 to TRBJ2-7, with 7 bases that match TRBD1. The CDR3 is 13 amino acids. The J segment lost 1 base and the V segment lost 4 bases, leaving 1 base of the junction unmatched. CDR1 is MDHEN, CDR2 SYDVKM, per germline. The CDR3 DNA sequence: TGTGCCAGCAGTTCGGGACAGTCCTACGAGCAGTACTTC. Residues: CASSSGQSYEQYF.